This T cell receptor (beta chain) was captured in a study of T-cell memory formation after mild COVID-19 (dated by TCRdb to about 2021). General notes on the study: TCR sequence clusters from the two donors were largely donor specific. T-cell clones expanding and contracting after mild COVID-19 in a couple of donors were tracked by longitudinal TCRalpha and TCRbeta repertoire sequencing. The cohort was made up of two young adult volunteers, one female and one male, who were previously healthy. Findings and caveats that apply to the study as a whole: Whether the second-wave clones peaking on day 37 were SARS-CoV-2 specific was not confirmed. Contracting CD4+ clones appeared mostly in the CM and EM memory subsets, whereas CD8+ clones were enriched in EMRA. The detection of some responding clones in pre-infection memory suggests that pre-existing cross-reactive memory T cells joined the SARS-CoV-2 response. Only a couple of mild cases were covered in the study, and larger cohorts including severe cases with pre-infection samples were considered necessary. Balanced CD4/CD8 phenotypes were observed for clones contracting from day 15 to 85, whereas a bias towards CD4+ was observed for a second wave of clones expanding from day 15 to 37.

Ficoll-Paque density gradient centrifugation was used to isolate PBMCs. Turning to this clonotype: Its cognate antigen has yet to be identified. No base-level quality is on record; no much larger clone is a single base apart.

TCRdb names Illumina NovaSeq 6000 as the instrument used. TCRalpha and TCRbeta cDNA libraries were constructed by 5'RACE with constant-segment primers, with sample barcodes and unique molecular identifiers being introduced. RNA was extracted from every sample with Trizol reagent. The libraries were amplified in two PCR steps, and the second step added a second sample barcode and Illumina TruSeq adapters. Libraries were sequenced on an Illumina NovaSeq with 2 x 150 bp paired-end reads. The published analysis was carried out like this. The reads were demultiplexed and collapsed into UMI-guided consensus sequences using migec v1.2.7. Using mixcr v2.1.11, UMI consensuses were aligned to TRA and TRB V and J templates and then assembled into clonotypes. A clonotype was counted as expanded or contracted only when both edgeR and NoisET called the clonotype significant, with the noise models trained on biological replicates. edgeR calls used a false discovery rate-adjusted p below 0.01 and a log2 fold-change threshold of 1. As an exploratory analysis of dynamics, PCA with hierarchical clustering was applied to max-normalized trajectories of the 1000 most abundant clonotypes. The CD4 or CD8 phenotype of responding clones was assigned using the separately sequenced CD4+ and CD8+ repertoires. The public reads were quality trimmed at Q25 with fastp and then assembled into clones with MiXCR by TCRdb, keeping productive beta chains. Duplicate CDR3 protein sequences are folded into a single record with the most common DNA and genes. TCRdb assigned the V and J calls; the authors' analysis was not used. This sample has fewer than 200,000 distinct CDR3 sequences in its table, and 13% of those were observed once. Of the sample, 3.3% is held by the ten largest clones.

CDR1 and CDR2, per the germline V gene, are SGHTA and FQGNSA. There are 13 amino acids in the CDR3, from cysteine to phenylalanine inclusive. The kept DNA is CDR3 alone, 39 bases in frame from the first base. V sheds 1 base and J sheds 7 bases, leaving 7 bases between their ends. The rearranged segments are TRBV7-2 and TRBJ2-2; no D segment can be confidently identified. This receptor was obtained from a young man who had mild COVID-19 (a few samples of this study predate the infection). The sample titles of this study are shuffled in the database, so cell type and time point are left out; the donor was told from shared clones. Sequencing was performed on PBMCs or a T cell subset sorted from them (not recorded which). The CDR3 region reads CASSLVFIGELFF. The sequence in DNA is TGTGCCAGCAGCTTAGTTTTTATCGGGGAGCTGTTTTTT.